This T cell receptor beta chain was captured in a study of shared clonotypes between healthy human individuals. Study findings and constraints: Rarefaction demonstrated incomplete sorted-subset sequencing despite large depth. Against clonotypes common to all four donors, non-shared ones had lower generation probabilities.

Notes on this clone: Its target is unknown.

This CDR3 has 15 residues. V lost 5 bases and J lost 2; bases outside the gene matches: 10. The germline V gene encodes CDR1 SGHRS and CDR2 YFSETQ. It was into CD45RA+ naive and CD45RA-negative memory subsets that the CD4+ cells were split. TCRdb's copy holds only in-frame clones and misses some; the assay was immunoSEQ multiplex PCR. The sample shows about 2.3 million clones, roughly 93% of them seen only once. The sequence was obtained from a man aged 18 to 29 in good health. Some clones in this sample may be carry-over from other donors' samples. Source material: naive CD4+ T cells from PBMCs. Subset denoted: CD45RA+ positively selected. The chain combines TRBV5-1 with TRBJ2-7; 7 bases match TRBD2. The CDR3 region is CASRQIAGPAYEQYF. CDR3 sequence (DNA): TGCGCCAGCAGGCAAATAGCGGGCCCCGCCTACGAGCAGTACTTC.